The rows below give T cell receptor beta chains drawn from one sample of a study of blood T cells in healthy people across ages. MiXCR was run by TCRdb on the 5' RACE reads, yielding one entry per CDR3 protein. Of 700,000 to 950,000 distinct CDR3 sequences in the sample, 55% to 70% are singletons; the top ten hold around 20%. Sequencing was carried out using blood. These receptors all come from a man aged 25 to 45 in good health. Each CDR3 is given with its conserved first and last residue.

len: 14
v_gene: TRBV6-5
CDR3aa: CATGVVVSTDTQYF

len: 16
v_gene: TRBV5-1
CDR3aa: CASSQLTGANTGELFF

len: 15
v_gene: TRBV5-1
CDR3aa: CASSIGAQGGAEAFF

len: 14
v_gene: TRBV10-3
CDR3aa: CAISEGQGPEKLFF

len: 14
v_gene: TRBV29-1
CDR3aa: CSLSGGDTDYGYTF

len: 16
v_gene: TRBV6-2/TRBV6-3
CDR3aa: CASSYVGHTGADGYTF

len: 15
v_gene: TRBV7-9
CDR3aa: CASSLALGGYNEQFF

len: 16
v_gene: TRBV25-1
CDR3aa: CASSDFSRDSLYEQYF

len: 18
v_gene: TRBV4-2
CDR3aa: CASSQDIADRGDGTEAFF

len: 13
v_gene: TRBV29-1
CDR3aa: CSVPSGHASGYTF

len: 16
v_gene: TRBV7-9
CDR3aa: CASSLSAGARAYEQYF

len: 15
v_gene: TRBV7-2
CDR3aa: CASRERASGTQEQFF

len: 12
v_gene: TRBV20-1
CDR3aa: CSVNPQGYEQYF

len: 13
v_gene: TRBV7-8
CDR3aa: CASTRPANTEAFF

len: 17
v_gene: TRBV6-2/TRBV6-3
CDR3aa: CASSYLGISLSGDTQYF

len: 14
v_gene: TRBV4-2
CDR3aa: CASSDGQGEEEQFF

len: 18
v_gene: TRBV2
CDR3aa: CASSDWTSGGDGYNEQFF

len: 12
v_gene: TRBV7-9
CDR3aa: CASSSELNEQFF

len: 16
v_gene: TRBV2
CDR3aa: CASSERPAGPNSPLHF

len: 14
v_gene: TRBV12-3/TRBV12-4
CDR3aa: CASSWDFDTGELFF

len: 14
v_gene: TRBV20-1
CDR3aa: CSARVGGGFNEQFF

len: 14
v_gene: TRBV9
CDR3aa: CASSVVGGSDTQYF

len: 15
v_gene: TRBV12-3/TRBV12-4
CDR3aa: CASSPRDIQWDEQYF

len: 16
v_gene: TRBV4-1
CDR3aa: CASSPRPGQGALGYTF